This T cell receptor (beta chain) derives from a study of PD-1 blockade in classical Hodgkin lymphoma. The CDR3 length is 14 residues. Looked up from germline, CDR1 is MNHNS and CDR2 is SASEGT. With 2 bases clipped from V and 2 bases from J, the junction kept 0 bases outside the gene matches. Regarding the study as a whole: Patients were excluded if nivolumab began under 1 year after ASCT (the autologous transplant). Newly diagnosed patients reportedly had lower baseline TCR diversity than healthy donors. Researchers reported that CD4+ TCR diversity, though not CD8+, rose significantly by C4D1.

Measured with immunoSEQ multiplex PCR; TCRdb has only the in-frame clones, and not every one. The sample has some 45,000 clones; about 90% are singletons. As to this clone: What it binds is not known.

No patient escaped relapse after autologous stem cell transplantation, and brentuximab vedotin exposure varied. The V gene is TRBV6-1, the J gene TRBJ1-3, with 7 bases fitting TRBD1. The input for sequencing was peripheral blood mononuclear cells (PBMCs), taken at baseline. The TCR originated in a human donor with classical Hodgkin lymphoma. The DNA of the CDR3 is TGTGCCAGCAGTGAAACAGGGGCTGGAAACACCATATATTTT. It encodes CASSETGAGNTIYF.